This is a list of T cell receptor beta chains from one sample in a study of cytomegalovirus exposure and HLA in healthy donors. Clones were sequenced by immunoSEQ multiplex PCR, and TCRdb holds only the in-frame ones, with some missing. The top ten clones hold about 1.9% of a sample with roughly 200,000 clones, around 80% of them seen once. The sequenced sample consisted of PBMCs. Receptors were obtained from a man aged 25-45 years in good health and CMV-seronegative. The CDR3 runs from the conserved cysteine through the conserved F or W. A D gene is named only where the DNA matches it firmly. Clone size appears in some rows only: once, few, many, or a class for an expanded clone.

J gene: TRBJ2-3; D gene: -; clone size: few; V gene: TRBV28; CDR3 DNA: TGTGCCAGCAGGGAGAGGTCACTAAGGGGGAACACAGATACGCAGTATTTT; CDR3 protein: CASRERSLRGNTDTQYF
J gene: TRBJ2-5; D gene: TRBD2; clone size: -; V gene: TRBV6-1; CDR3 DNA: TGTGCCAGCAGTGACGGGGGGGACGAAAGAGAGACCCAGTACTTC; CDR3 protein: CASSDGGDERETQYF
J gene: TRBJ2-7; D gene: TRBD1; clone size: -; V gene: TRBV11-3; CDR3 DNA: TGTGCCAGCAGCTTAGGGGGACAGACCTACGAGCAGTACTTC; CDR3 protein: CASSLGGQTYEQYF
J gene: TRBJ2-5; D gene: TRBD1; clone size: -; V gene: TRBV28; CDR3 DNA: TGTGCCAGCACCCCAGGGGGCGTGGAGACCCAGTACTTC; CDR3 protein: CASTPGGVETQYF
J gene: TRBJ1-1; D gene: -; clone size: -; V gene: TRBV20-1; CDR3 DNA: TGCAGTGAGGGGGAAGGCACTGAAGCTTTCTTT; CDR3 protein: CSEGEGTEAFF
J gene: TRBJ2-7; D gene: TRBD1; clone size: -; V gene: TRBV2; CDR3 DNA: TGTGCCAGCAGCGGGACAGCCTACGAGCAGTACTTC; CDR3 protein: CASSGTAYEQYF
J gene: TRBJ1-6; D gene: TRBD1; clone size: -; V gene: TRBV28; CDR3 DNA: TGTGCCAGCACCATTGGGACAGGCGGGGGGGCCCTCCACTTT; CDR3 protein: CASTIGTGGGALHF
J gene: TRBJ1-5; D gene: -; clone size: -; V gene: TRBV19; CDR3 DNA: TGTGCCAGTAGTCGCAGGGGAAGGGATCAGCCCCAGCATTTT; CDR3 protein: CASSRRGRDQPQHF
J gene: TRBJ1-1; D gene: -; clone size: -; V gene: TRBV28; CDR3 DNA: TGTGCCAGCAGTTTAAGGATTCGACAGTTTGAAGCTTTCTTT; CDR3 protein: CASSLRIRQFEAFF
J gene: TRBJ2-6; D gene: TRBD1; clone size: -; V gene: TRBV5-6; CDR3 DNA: TGTGCCAGCAGCCCAGTGGGACAGGGAACCTCTGGGGCCAACGTCCTGACTTTC; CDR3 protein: CASSPVGQGTSGANVLTF
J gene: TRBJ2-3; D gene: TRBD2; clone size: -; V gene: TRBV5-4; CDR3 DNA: TGTGCCAGCAGCGCCGGACTAGCGAGGGTCACAGATACGCAGTATTTT; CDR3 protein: CASSAGLARVTDTQYF
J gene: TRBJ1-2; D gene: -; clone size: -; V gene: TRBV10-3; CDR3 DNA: TGTGCCATCAGTGAAGGGGACTATGGCTACACCTTC; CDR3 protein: CAISEGDYGYTF
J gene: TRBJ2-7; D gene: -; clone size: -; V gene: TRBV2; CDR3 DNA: TGTGCCAGCAGTGCAGGGCTCTACGAGCAGTACTTC; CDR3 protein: CASSAGLYEQYF
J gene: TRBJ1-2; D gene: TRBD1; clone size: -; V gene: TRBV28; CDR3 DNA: TGTGCCAGCAGTCTACCAGAACCAGGGGGAGGAGGCTACACCTTC; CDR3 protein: CASSLPEPGGGGYTF
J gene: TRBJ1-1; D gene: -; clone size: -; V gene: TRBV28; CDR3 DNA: TGTGCCGCCTGGGGCCCGGAGAACACTGAAGCTTTCTTT; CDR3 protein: CAAWGPENTEAFF
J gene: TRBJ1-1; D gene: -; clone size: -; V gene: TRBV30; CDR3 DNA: TGTGCCTGGAACGTGGGCTCCGGGGTGTCTGAAGCTTTCTTT; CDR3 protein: CAWNVGSGVSEAFF
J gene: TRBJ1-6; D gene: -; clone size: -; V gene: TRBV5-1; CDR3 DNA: TGCGCCAGCAGCTTGGGAGGGGGGGCTAATTCACCCCTCCACTTT; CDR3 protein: CASSLGGGANSPLHF
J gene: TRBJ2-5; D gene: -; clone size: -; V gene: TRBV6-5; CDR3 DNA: TGTGCCAGCAGTTACTCGGGGGCTTTCTCGCAAGAGACCCAGTACTTC; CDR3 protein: CASSYSGAFSQETQYF
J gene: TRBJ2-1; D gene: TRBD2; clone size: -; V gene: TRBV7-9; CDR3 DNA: TGTGCCAGCAGCGAGCCGGGACTAGCGGGCTACAATGAGCAGTTCTTC; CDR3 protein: CASSEPGLAGYNEQFF
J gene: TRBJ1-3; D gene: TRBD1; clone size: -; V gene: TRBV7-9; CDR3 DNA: TGTGCCAGCAGATCCACAGGGGGCTCTGGAAACACCATATATTTT; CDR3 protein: CASRSTGGSGNTIYF
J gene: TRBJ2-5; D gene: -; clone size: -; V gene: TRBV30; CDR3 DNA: TGTGCCTGGAACATACCGGGTGGGGCGTTCCAAGAGACCCAGTACTTC; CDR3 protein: CAWNIPGGAFQETQYF
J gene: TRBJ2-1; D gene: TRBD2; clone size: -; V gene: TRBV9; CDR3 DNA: TGTGCCAGCAGCCAGAGACTAGCGGTACGAGGTGAGCAGTTCTTC; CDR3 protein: CASSQRLAVRGEQFF
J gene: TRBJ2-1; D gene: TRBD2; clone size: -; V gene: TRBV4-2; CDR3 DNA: TGTGCCAGCAGCCAGCAACTAGCGGGAGGTGGCAATGAGCAGTTCTTC; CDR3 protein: CASSQQLAGGGNEQFF
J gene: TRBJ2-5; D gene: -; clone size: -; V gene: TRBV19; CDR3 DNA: TGTGCCAGTAGTATTGGGACATTTGTCAAAGAGACCCAGTACTTC; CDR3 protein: CASSIGTFVKETQYF
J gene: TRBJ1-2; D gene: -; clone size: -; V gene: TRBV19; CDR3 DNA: TGTGCCAGCCGAACGACAGAACATTTATTCTATGGCTACACCTTC; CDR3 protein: CASRTTEHLFYGYTF
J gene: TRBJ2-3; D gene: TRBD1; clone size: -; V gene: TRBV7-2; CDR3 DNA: TGTGCCAGCAGCCCCGGACAGGGGAGAACAGATACGCAGTATTTT; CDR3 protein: CASSPGQGRTDTQYF
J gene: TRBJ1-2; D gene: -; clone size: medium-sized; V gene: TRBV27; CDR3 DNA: TGTGCCAGCAGTACACAGGGTGGTAACTATGGCTACACCTTC; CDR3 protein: CASSTQGGNYGYTF
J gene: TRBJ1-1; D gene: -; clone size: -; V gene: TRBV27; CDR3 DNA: TGTGCCAGCAGTTTCCTCGGACAGAACACTGAAGCTTTCTTT; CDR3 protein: CASSFLGQNTEAFF
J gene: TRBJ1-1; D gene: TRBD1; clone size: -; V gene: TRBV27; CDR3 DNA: TGTGCCAGCAGTTTACAAACAGGGGGCTCGTGGACTGAAGCTTTCTTT; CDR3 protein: CASSLQTGGSWTEAFF
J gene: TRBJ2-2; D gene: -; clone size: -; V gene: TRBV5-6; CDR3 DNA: TGTGCCAGCAGCTGGACAGTCGGTAACACCGGGGAGCTGTTTTTT; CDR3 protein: CASSWTVGNTGELFF
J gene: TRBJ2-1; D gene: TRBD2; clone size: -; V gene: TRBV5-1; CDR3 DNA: TGCGCCAGCAGCAACAAGACTAGCGGGCCTTATGAGCAGTTCTTC; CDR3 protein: CASSNKTSGPYEQFF
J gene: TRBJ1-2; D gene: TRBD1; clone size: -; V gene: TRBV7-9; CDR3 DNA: TGTGCCAGCAGCTTAGCCGGGACAGGGGGCTATGGCTACACCTTC; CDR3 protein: CASSLAGTGGYGYTF
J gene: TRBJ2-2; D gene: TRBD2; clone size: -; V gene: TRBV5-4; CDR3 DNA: TGTGCCAGCAGCTCGCCTAATTCGGGACTAGCCAGCCCCGGGGAGCTGTTTTTT; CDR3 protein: CASSSPNSGLASPGELFF
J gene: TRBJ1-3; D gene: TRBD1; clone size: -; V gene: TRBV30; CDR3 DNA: TGTGCCTGGACAGGGGGGTTTGGAAACACCATATATTTT; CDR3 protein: CAWTGGFGNTIYF
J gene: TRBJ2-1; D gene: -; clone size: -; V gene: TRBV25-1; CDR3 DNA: TGTGCCAGCAGTGGTAGGAGGGAGCAGTTCTTC; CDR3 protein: CASSGRREQFF
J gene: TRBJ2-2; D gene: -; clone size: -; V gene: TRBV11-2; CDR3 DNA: TGTGCCAGCAGCTTGGGCGCCATGGTATCCACCGGGGAGCTGTTTTTT; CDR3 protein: CASSLGAMVSTGELFF
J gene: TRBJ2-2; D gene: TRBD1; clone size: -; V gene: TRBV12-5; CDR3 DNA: TGTGCTAGTGGGACCGGACAGGTTGGCGGGGAGCTGTTTTTT; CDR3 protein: CASGTGQVGGELFF
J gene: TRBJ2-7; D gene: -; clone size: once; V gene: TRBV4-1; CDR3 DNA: TGCGCCAGCAGCCAAGAAACATGGCGGGAGCAGTACTTC; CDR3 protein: CASSQETWREQYF
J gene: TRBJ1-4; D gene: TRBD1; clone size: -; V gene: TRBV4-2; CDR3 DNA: TGTGCCAGCAGCCAATACAGGAGGGGGCACGAAAAACTGTTTTTT; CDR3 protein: CASSQYRRGHEKLFF
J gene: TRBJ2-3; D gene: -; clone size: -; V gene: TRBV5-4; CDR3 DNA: TGTGCCAGCAGCTTGGCCGCTGCTAGCAACAGCACAGATACGCAGTATTTT; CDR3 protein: CASSLAAASNSTDTQYF
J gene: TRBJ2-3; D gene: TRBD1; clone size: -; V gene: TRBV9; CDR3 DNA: TGTGCCAGCAGCCTTCGACAGGGTAGCACAGATACGCAGTATTTT; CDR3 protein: CASSLRQGSTDTQYF
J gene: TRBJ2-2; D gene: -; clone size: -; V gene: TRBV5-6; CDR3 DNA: TGTGCCAGCAGCGGTTCGGGCACCGGGGAGCTGTTTTTT; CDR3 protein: CASSGSGTGELFF
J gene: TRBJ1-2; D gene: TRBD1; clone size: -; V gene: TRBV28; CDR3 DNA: TGTGCCAGCAGTCCCGGACAGGGTTATGGCTACACCTTC; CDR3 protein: CASSPGQGYGYTF
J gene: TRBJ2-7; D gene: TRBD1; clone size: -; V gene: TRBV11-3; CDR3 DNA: TGTGCCAGCAGCGGACAGGGGGGGTACGAGCAGTACTTC; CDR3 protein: CASSGQGGYEQYF
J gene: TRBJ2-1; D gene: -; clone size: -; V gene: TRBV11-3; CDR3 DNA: TGTGCCAGCAGCTCCCGTGGCGGTAGCTCCTACAATGAGCAGTTCTTC; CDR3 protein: CASSSRGGSSYNEQFF
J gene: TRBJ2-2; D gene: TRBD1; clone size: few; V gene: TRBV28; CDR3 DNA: TGTGCCAGCAGGACTGGGAGCGGGACAGGGTCCGGGGAGCTGTTTTTT; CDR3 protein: CASRTGSGTGSGELFF
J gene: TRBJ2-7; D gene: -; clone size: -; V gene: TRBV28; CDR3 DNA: TGTGCCAGCACCAACCTAGCCCATTGGTACTTC; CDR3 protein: CASTNLAHWYF
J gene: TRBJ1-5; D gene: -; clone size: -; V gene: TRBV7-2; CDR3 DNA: TGTGCCAGCAGCTTAAGGGGGAGCAATCAGCCCCAGCATTTT; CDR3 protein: CASSLRGSNQPQHF
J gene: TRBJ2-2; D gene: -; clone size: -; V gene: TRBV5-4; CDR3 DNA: TGTGCCAGCAGCTTGGGGGCCAGGGGACACCGCAGCGGGGAGCTGTTTTTT; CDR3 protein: CASSLGARGHRSGELFF
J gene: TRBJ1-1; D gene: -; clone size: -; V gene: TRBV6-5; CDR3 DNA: TGTGCCAGCAGGACACAGGGGAACACTGAAGCTTTCTTT; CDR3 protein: CASRTQGNTEAFF
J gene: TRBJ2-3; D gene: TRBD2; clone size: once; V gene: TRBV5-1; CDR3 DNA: TGCGCCAGCAGCTCGGGACTAGCGGGAGTTGGAGATACGCAGTATTTT; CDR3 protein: CASSSGLAGVGDTQYF
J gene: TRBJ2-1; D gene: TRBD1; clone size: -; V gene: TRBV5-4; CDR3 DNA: TGTGCCAGCAGCCGGGGGACAGGGGAATACAATGAGCAGTTCTTC; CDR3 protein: CASSRGTGEYNEQFF
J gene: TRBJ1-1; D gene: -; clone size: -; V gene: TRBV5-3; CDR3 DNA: TGTGCCAGAAGCTTGCAGGGGATGAACACTGAAGCTTTCTTT; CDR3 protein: CARSLQGMNTEAFF
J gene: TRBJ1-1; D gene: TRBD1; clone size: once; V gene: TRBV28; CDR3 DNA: TGTGCCAGCAGCACTATTACAGGGGTCAAGGCTTTCTTT; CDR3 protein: CASSTITGVKAFF
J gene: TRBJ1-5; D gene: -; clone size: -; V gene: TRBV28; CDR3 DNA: TGTGCCAGCATGACCGAGGGGAGGGCGGCGAGCAATCAGCCCCAGCATTTT; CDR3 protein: CASMTEGRAASNQPQHF
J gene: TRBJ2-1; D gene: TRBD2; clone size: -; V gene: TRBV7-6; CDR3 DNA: TGTGCCAGCACCCTAGCCGGGACTAGCGGGTTTTCCTACAATGAGCAGTTCTTC; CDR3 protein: CASTLAGTSGFSYNEQFF
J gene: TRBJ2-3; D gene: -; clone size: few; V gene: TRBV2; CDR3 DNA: TGTGCCAGCAGTGAATATTTGGTCAGGCCAAAGGACACAGATACGCAGTATTTT; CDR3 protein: CASSEYLVRPKDTDTQYF
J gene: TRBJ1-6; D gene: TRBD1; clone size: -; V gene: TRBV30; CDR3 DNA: TGTGCCTGGAGCCTTTCTCGGACAGGGGGTTTAGGTGGATCACCCCTCCACTTT; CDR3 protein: CAWSLSRTGGLGGSPLHF
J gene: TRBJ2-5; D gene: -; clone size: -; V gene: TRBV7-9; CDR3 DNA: TGTGCGTCACCCCTCGAGGGGGGGCAAGAGACCCAGTACTTC; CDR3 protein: CASPLEGGQETQYF
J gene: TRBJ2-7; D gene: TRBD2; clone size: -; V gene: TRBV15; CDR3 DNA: TGTGCCACCAGTGCAAGACTAGCGGGATCCGAGCAGTACTTC; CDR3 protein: CATSARLAGSEQYF